Below are 14 T cell receptor beta chains sequenced from a single sample in a study of T cell responses to AZD1222 COVID-19 vaccine. Sequencing used immunoSEQ multiplex PCR; TCRdb keeps in-frame clones, though not all of them. The sample lists 95,000 to 110,000 clones; about 90% were seen once. Sequences were derived from peripheral blood, sampled 28 days after the second AZD1222 dose. These TCRs come from an adult who received the AZD1222 COVID-19 vaccine.

This clone was counted a single time. The rearrangement links TRBV7-3 to TRBJ1-2; TRBD1 might be the D (5 bases). V was clipped by 6 bases and J by 4 bases, with 12 bases between them. The CDR3 has 13 amino acids. The germline gives CDR1 SGHTA, CDR2 FQGTGA. The DNA for the CDR3 is TGTGCCAGCAGGCCGGGACCCGGCTATGGCTACACCTTC. It codes for CASRPGPGYGYTF.

The chain's CDR3 is CASSQSVEAFF. The DNA for the CDR3 is TGTGCCAGCAGCCAATCAGTGGAAGCTTTCTTT. The V gene is TRBV3-1 (or the pseudogene TRBV3-2), the J gene TRBJ1-1; D ambiguous. Germline-derived CDR1 and CDR2 are LGHDT and YNNKEL (reference sequence). With 2 bases removed from V and 8 bases from J, the gap between germline ends came to 6 bases. The CDR3 covers 11 residues.

The chain is built from TRBV20-1 and TRBJ1-2; D is undetermined. V dropped 5 bases and J dropped 6 bases, with 10 bases sitting between them. The CDR3 is made up of 11 amino acids. CDR1 and CDR2 from the germline V gene are DFQATT and SNEGSKA (reference sequence). The DNA of the CDR3 is TGCAGTGCTCCTCACCGGAATGGCTACACCTTC. Translated, it gives CSAPHRNGYTF.

This clone was observed a single time. The chain is built from TRBV7-2 and TRBJ2-5; TRBD2 matches at 7 bases. The CDR3 sequence is 13 residues long. V gave up 4 bases and J gave up 7 bases; unmatched junction bases: 6. Germline CDR1 is SGHTA and CDR2 is FQGNSA. The DNA for the CDR3 is TGTGCCAGCAGCTCGGGGGGTAGCGGGACCCAGTACTTC. Translation: CASSSGGSGTQYF.

The V call is TRBV12-3 or TRBV12-4, the J call TRBJ2-2; D is unclear. Trimming took 8 bases from V and 7 from J, leaving 11 bases between them. The CDR3 is 12 residues long. CDR3 DNA: TGTGCCAGCGAAGGGATGAGCGGGGAGCTGTTTTTT. It encodes CASEGMSGELFF.

The V call is TRBV7-6, the J call TRBJ1-6; D may be TRBD1 (5 bases). Germline-derived CDR1 and CDR2 are SGHVS and FNYEAQ. V lost 4 bases and J lost 6, with 16 bases in between. The length of the CDR3 is 16 residues. CDR3 sequence: CASSSLGGERNSPLHF. CDR3 DNA sequence: TGTGCCAGCAGCTCTCTGGGGGGGGAGCGTAATTCACCCCTCCACTTT.

This chain uses TRBV19 with TRBJ1-4, with D uncertain. With 1 base removed from V and 4 bases from J, the gap between germline ends came to 10 bases. CDR3 size: 15 residues. Germline assignment: CDR1 LNHDA and CDR2 SQIVND (reference sequence). CDR3 bases: TGTGCCAGTAGTATAGGTCAGCAGAGTAATGAAAAACTGTTTTTT. This encodes CASSIGQQSNEKLFF. Supplemented by reference TRBV19 and TRBJ1-4, the full variable domain reads DGGITQSPKYLFRKEGQNVTLSCEQNLNHDAMYWYRQDPGQGLRLIYYSQIVNDFQKGDIAEGYSVSREKKESFPLTVTSAQKNPTAFYLCASSIGQQSNEKLFFGSGTQLSVL.

The chain employs TRBV30 and TRBJ2-7; D unresolved. Germline V CDR1 and CDR2: GTSNPN, SVGIG (reference sequence). Trimming removed 0 bases from V and 1 base from J, with 13 bases in between. The CDR3 has 15 amino acids. The CDR3 spells CAWSVLPVGSYEQYF. Here the CDR3 DNA reads TGTGCCTGGAGTGTCCTACCCGTCGGTTCCTACGAGCAGTACTTC.

The rearrangement uses TRBV5-1 and TRBJ1-3; weak D call: TRBD1 (6 bases). V was shortened by 2 bases and J by 3 bases, with 15 bases between the two germline ends. The length of the CDR3 is 16 residues. CDR1 is SGHRS, CDR2 YFSETQ, per germline. CDR3 region: CASSLRSGAVGNTIYF. CDR3 in DNA: TGCGCCAGCAGCTTAAGGTCGGGGGCGGTTGGAAACACCATATATTTT. The full variable domain, in which reference TRBV5-1 and TRBJ1-3 provide the parts outside the CDR3, is KAGVTQTPRYLIKTRGQQVTLSCSPISGHRSVSWYQQTPGQGLQFLFEYFSETQRNKGNFPGRFSGRQFSNSRSEMNVSTLELGDSALYLCASSLRSGAVGNTIYFGEGSWLTVV.

This rearrangement joins TRBV9 to TRBJ2-5; D ambiguous. Trimming stripped 3 bases from V and 3 bases from J, with 12 bases between. The germline gives CDR1 SGDLS, CDR2 YYNGEE. There are 14 residues in the CDR3. CDR3 in amino acids: CASSAGDRKETQYF. CDR3 in DNA: TGTGCCAGCAGCGCCGGAGATCGGAAAGAGACCCAGTACTTC.

The V and J genes are TRBV5-1 and TRBJ2-7, with D maybe TRBD1 (6 bases). The CDR3 sequence is 16 residues long. Trimming left V 0 bases short and J 2 bases short, with 15 bases between. In germline, CDR1 is SGHRS, CDR2 YFSETQ. The CDR3 coding sequence is TGCGCCAGCAGCTTGGCTATCGGGACATCGACCTACGAGCAGTACTTC. Protein sequence: CASSLAIGTSTYEQYF.

V gene TRBV29-1 combines with J gene TRBJ2-7; TRBD1 agrees at 8 bases. Trimming cost V 4 bases and J 0 bases; bases outside gene matches: 8. The CDR3 consists of 15 residues. Germline values: CDR1 SQVTM, CDR2 ANQGSEA. The CDR3 loop reads CSVVTRQGSSYEQYF. In DNA form, the CDR3 reads TGCAGCGTTGTAACCCGACAGGGGTCCTCCTACGAGCAGTACTTC.

The J gene is TRBJ1-5, the V gene TRBV6-2 or TRBV6-3, with D uncertain. V lost 2 bases to trimming and J lost 0 bases, with 14 bases between them. This CDR3 spans 17 amino acids. The germline gives CDR1 MNHEY, CDR2 SVGEGT. CDR3 nucleotide sequence: TGTGCCAGCAGTTACGGTACGGCAGTTTATAGCAATCAGCCCCAGCATTTT. This translates into CASSYGTAVYSNQPQHF.

V gene TRBV7-9 combines with J gene TRBJ2-1, with 13 bases lining up with TRBD2. The ends lost 5 bases at V and 11 bases at J; junction bases unmatched: 3. The CDR3 has 13 residues. Germline lookup yields CDR1 SEHNR and CDR2 FQNEAQ (reference sequence). The CDR3 is CASSVGTSGKQFF. The CDR3 bases are TGTGCCAGCAGCGTGGGGACTAGCGGGAAGCAGTTCTTC.